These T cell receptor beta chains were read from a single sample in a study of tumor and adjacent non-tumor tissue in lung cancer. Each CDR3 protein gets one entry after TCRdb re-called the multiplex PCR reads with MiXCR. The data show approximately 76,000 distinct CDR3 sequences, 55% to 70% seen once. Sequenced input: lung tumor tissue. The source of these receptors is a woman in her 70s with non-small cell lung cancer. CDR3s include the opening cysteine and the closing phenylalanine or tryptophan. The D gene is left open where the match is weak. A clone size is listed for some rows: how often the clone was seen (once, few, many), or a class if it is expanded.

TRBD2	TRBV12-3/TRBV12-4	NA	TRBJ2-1	CASSLAESREGGNEQFF	TGTGCCAGTAGTTTAGCCGAGTCGAGGGAGGGAGGTAATGAGCAGTTCTTC
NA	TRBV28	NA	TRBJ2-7	CASSLWLMGDSYEQYF	TGTGCCAGCAGTCTATGGCTCATGGGGGATTCCTACGAGCAGTACTTC
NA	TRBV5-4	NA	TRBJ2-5	CARSLLLRRGEETQYF	TGTGCCAGAAGCTTGCTGCTGAGGCGGGGCGAGGAGACACAGTACTTC
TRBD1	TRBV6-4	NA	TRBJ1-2	CASSVEAGGDYGCTF	TGTGCCAGCAGTGTGGAGGCAGGGGGCGACTATGGCTGCACCTTC
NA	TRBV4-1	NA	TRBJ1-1	CARSNRTEHTEAFF	TGCGCCAGAAGCAACCGGACAGAGCACACTGAAGCTTTCTTT
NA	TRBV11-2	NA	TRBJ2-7	CTSSLDSPYEQYF	TGTACCAGCAGCTTAGACAGCCCCTACGAGCAGTACTTC
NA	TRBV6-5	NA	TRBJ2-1	CACSFLANNKQFF	TGTGCATGCAGTTTTCTGGCGAACAATAAGCAGTTCTTC
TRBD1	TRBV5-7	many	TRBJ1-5	CASSLEIGTGKRQPQHF	TGTGCCAGCAGCTTAGAAATCGGGACAGGGAAACGACAGCCCCAGCATTTT
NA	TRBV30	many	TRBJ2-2	CAWKRLANTGELFF	TGTGCCTGGAAGCGGCTCGCGAACACCGGGGAGCTGTTTTTT
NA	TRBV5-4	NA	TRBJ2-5	CASNLKGIQQETQYF	TGTGCCAGCAACTTGAAGGGGATACAACAAGAGACTCAGTACTTC
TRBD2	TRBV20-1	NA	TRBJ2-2	CNASAGGSVSGEPFF	TGCAATGCTAGCGCTGGCGGGAGTGTATCCGGGGAGCCGTTTTTT
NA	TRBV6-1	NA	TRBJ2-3	CASSGLAGHQIGTDTQYF	TGTGCCAGCAGTGGGTTAGCTGGACATCAGATAGGAACAGATACGCAGTATTTT
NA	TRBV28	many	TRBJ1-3	CASSLTAGQSGNTIYF	TGTGCCAGCAGTTTAACAGCAGGCCAAAGTGGAAACACCATATATTTT
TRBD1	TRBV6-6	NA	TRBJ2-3	CASTKGTGVTNTQYF	TGTGCCAGCACCAAAGGGACAGGGGTGACAAATACGCAGTATTTT
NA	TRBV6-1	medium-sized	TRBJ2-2	CASSEDLRAGAGELFF	TGTGCCAGCAGTGAAGACTTGAGGGCAGGGGCCGGGGAGCTGTTTTTT
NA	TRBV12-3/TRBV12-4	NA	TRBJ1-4	CASSPGGANGKLFF	TGTGCCAGTAGCCCCGGGGGTGCTAATGGAAAACTGTTTTTT
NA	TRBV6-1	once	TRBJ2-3	CASSDLSGPGTQYF	TGTGCCAGCAGTGACCTGTCGGGCCCAGGTACGCAGTATTTT
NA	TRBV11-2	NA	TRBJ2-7	CASNSLVAGGNELYF	NA
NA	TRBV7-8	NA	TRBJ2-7	CASRSGLSSYEQCF	TGTGCCAGCAGGTCGGGACTGTCCTCCTACGAGCAGTGCTTC
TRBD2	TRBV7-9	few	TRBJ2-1	CASSQGLAGFNGGQFF	TGTGCCAGCAGCCAAGGACTAGCGGGGTTCAATGGGGGGCAGTTCTTC
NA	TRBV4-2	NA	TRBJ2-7	CAGSRPPNYEQYF	TGTGCCGGCAGCCGACCACCAAACTACGAGCAGTACTTC
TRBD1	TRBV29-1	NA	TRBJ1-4	CGVGQVGTNGKLFF	TGCGGCGTCGGACAGGTGGGGACTAATGGAAAACTGTTTTTT